A single sample gave rise to the 3 T cell receptor beta chains below, sequenced in a study of response to subunit inactivated influenza vaccine (dated by TCRdb to the late 2010s). Receptor amplification or capture employed RT-PCR. The sequencing machine was an Illumina HiSeq 2500. The public reads were reanalyzed by TCRdb: fastp trimming at Q25, MiXCR alignment, in-frame beta chains only. Identical CDR3 protein sequences are pooled into one entry, listed with their most common genes and DNA. The sample table holds roughly 500,000 distinct CDR3 sequences, of which approximately 15% were seen once. 3% of the sample rests with the top ten. Sequences were derived from CD4+ T cells sorted from PBMCs, sampled roughly 24 months after vaccination. These receptors were collected from a man aged 45 to 70 who received an inactivated influenza vaccine. Donor details come from another sample of the same person, matched by shared clones.

This clonotype was recorded a few times. This chain joins TRBV24-1 and TRBJ2-1; D is possibly TRBD2 (7 bases). The V end lost 0 bases, the J end lost 6 bases, and 11 bases lay between the germline ends. CDR3 length equals 15 residues. The germline V gene encodes CDR1 KGHDR and CDR2 SFDVKD. In DNA form, the CDR3 reads TGTGCCACCAGTGATTTGGCGGGGGCTTCCAATGAGCAGTTCTTC. Translating gives CATSDLAGASNEQFF.

The rearrangement joins TRBV11-2 to TRBJ2-7; 8 nucleotides match TRBD2. The CDR3 loop spans 18 amino acids. V lost 4 bases and J lost 0; bases outside the gene matches: 14. From germline, CDR1 is SGHAT and CDR2 FQNNGV. The chain's CDR3 is CASSSLGRLASFSYEQYF. The CDR3 nucleotides are TGTGCCAGCAGCTCCCTAGGCCGACTAGCGAGCTTCTCCTACGAGCAGTACTTC.

This clonotype was seen only a few times. This chain connects TRBV6-1 to TRBJ1-5; D is unclear. The germline V gene encodes CDR1 MNHNS and CDR2 SASEGT. V lost 6 bases and J lost 5, with 11 bases in between. CDR3 size: 13 residues. The chain's CDR3 is CASSPYLYQPQHF. The CDR3 DNA sequence: TGTGCCAGCAGCCCCTATCTTTATCAGCCCCAGCATTTT.